Shown below are 7 T cell receptor beta chains from a single sample sequenced in a study of CD8 T cells in ankylosing spondylitis. Using its own MiXCR run on the 5' RACE reads, TCRdb lists one record per CDR3 protein. This table holds around 33,000 distinct CDR3 sequences, around 7.2% found once. The sample taken for sequencing was blood, either unsorted or a sorted T cell fraction (not recorded which). The source of these receptors is a male donor with ankylosing spondylitis or in good health (not recorded which).

This clonotype was detected many times. The chain carries TRBV20-1 and TRBJ1-2; D might be TRBD1 (6 bases). V lost 6 bases to trimming and J lost 3 bases, with 11 bases between them. CDR3 length: 12 residues. CDR1 and CDR2 (germline): DFQATT, SNEGSKA (reference sequence). The CDR3 reads CSAEGGDYGYTF. The CDR3 DNA is TGCAGTGCCGAGGGGGGGGACTATGGCTACACCTTC.

This clonotype was picked up many times. The chain uses TRBV6-5 and TRBJ1-2; no firm D call. The CDR3 length is 14 residues. The ends were cut back, 2 bases at V and 5 bases at J, with 12 bases in the middle. Germline CDR1 is MNHEY and CDR2 is SVGAGI. The CDR3 nucleotides read TGTGCCAGCAGTTACGCTGGAGTGGGGTATGGCTACACCTTC. Encoded protein: CASSYAGVGYGYTF.

At least ten counts were recorded for this clonotype. V and J are TRBV5-6 and TRBJ2-1, with TRBD2 identical over 7 bases. V lost 0 bases to trimming and J lost 7 bases; unmatched junction nucleotides: 7. CDR3 length: 15 residues. CDR1 is SGHDT and CDR2 is YYEEEE in the germline V gene. The CDR3 loop reads CASSLVASGLNEQFF. CDR3 bases: TGTGCCAGCAGCTTGGTGGCTAGCGGTCTAAATGAGCAGTTCTTC.

This clonotype was counted many times. The chain is built from TRBV7-6 and TRBJ2-7; no clear D gene. V gave up 4 bases and J gave up 5 bases, with 6 bases separating them. Germline V gene sequence: CDR1 SGHVS, CDR2 FNYEAQ. This CDR3 comprises 11 residues. Here the CDR3 reads CASSSEDEQYF. In DNA form, the CDR3 reads TGTGCCAGCAGCTCTGAGGACGAGCAGTACTTC.

This clonotype was picked up many times. The chain has TRBV20-1 and TRBJ2-1, with TRBD2 identical over 7 bases. The trim removed 2 bases at V and 7 bases at J, leaving 5 bases unmatched. The CDR3 sequence is 13 residues long. Germline V gives CDR1 DFQATT, CDR2 SNEGSKA (reference sequence). The CDR3 DNA reads TGCAGTGCTAGAACTAGCGAGCTGAATGAGCAGTTCTTC. Protein sequence: CSARTSELNEQFF.

Here the CDR3 DNA reads TGTGCCTGCTCCAAAGTTAAGACTAGCGGGATGAACACCGGGGAGCTGTTTTTT. This encodes CACSKVKTSGMNTGELFF. V is TRBV3-1 and J is TRBJ2-2, with 11 bases that match TRBD2. The CDR3 totals 18 residues. V shed 11 bases, J shed 1 base, and the junction held 15 bases outside the gene matches. Per the germline V gene, CDR1 is LGHDT and CDR2 is YNNKEL (reference sequence).

The sample holds many counts of this clonotype. V gene TRBV18 combines with J gene TRBJ2-1, with 9 bases lining up with TRBD1. The CDR3 is 15 residues long. The junction had 8 bases not matched to a gene; V was cut back by 4 bases and J by 7 bases. Germline V gives CDR1 KGHSH, CDR2 LQKENI. DNA for the CDR3: TGTGCCAGCTCACTCCCGGGACAGGGAGGAAATGAGCAGTTCTTC. As protein: CASSLPGQGGNEQFF.